This T cell receptor beta chain was observed in a study of blood T cells in healthy people across ages. For the study at large: The template switching approach captured approximately one barcoded beta molecule for every two T cells.

Trimming cost V 0 bases and J 9 bases; bases outside gene matches: 3. The CDR3 spans 14 residues. Germline V gene lookup returns CDR1 SGHVS and CDR2 FNYEAQ. Through a sample-barcoded 5' primer and a J-beta primer mix, a second PCR was run for roughly 7 to 12 cycles. One entry per CDR3 protein results from TCRdb running MiXCR on the 5' RACE reads. Of about 1,400,000 distinct CDR3 sequences detected, roughly 40% appear once; the ten largest clones hold 7% to 9.5%. The sample was blood. This rearrangement joins TRBV7-6 to TRBJ2-1; 9 bases align to TRBD2. The origin of this receptor is a woman aged 18 to 35 in good health. Written as DNA, the CDR3 is TGTGCCAGCAGCTTAGCGGGACTAGCCGCTGAGCAGTTCTTC. It yields the protein CASSLAGLAAEQFF.